Listed below are T cell receptor beta chains from one sample, sequenced in a study of blood T cell repertoires in COVID-19. The protocol was immunoSEQ multiplex PCR, while the TCRdb copy is restricted to in-frame clones and leaves out a portion. The sample carries over 110,000 clones, over 60% recorded once. The sequencing sample was made of peripheral blood. The receptors come from a man older than 75 with acute or convalescent COVID-19. CDR3s include the opening cysteine and the closing phenylalanine or tryptophan. A D gene is named only where the DNA matches it firmly. Clone size appears in some rows only: once, few, many, or a class for an expanded clone.

d_call j_call v_call clone_size cdr3_aa cdr3_nt
- TRBJ1-5 TRBV5-1 - CASSPEGVSNQPQHF TGCGCCAGCAGTCCCGAGGGGGTTAGCAATCAGCCCCAGCATTTT
TRBD1 TRBJ1-6 TRBV9 - CASSERQGSPLHF TGTGCCAGCAGCGAGCGACAGGGGTCACCCCTCCACTTT
- TRBJ2-1 TRBV4-3 - CASSQDLSGKTTKGNEQFF TGCGCCAGCAGCCAAGATCTAAGCGGAAAAACAACGAAGGGCAATGAGCAGTTCTTC
- TRBJ2-5 TRBV29-1 - CSAWRDSQETQYF TGCAGCGCTTGGAGGGACAGCCAAGAGACCCAGTACTTC
TRBD2 TRBJ2-2 TRBV4-2 - CASSQGPSGGAGAGELFF TGTGCCAGCAGCCAAGGCCCTAGCGGGGGGGCCGGCGCCGGGGAGCTGTTTTTT
- TRBJ1-1 TRBV7-3 - CASSPGPLNTEAFF TGTGCCAGCAGCCCAGGTCCGCTGAACACTGAAGCTTTCTTT
- TRBJ2-1 TRBV4-3 - CASSHGRDSAYNNEQFF TGCGCCAGCAGCCATGGCCGGGACTCAGCATATAACAATGAGCAGTTCTTC
- TRBJ2-1 TRBV29-1 - CSVNRARYNEQFF TGCAGCGTTAACAGGGCCCGGTACAATGAGCAGTTCTTC
TRBD1 TRBJ1-6 TRBV18 - CASSPGQGYSPLHF TGTGCCAGCTCACCTGGACAGGGGTATTCACCCCTCCACTTT
TRBD1 TRBJ2-7 TRBV19 - CASSPRQGSYEQYF TGTGCCAGTAGTCCTCGACAGGGGTCTTACGAGCAGTACTTC
- TRBJ1-4 TRBV7-2 - CASSLAMSTNEKLFF TGTGCCAGCAGCTTAGCGATGAGTACTAATGAAAAACTGTTTTTT
- TRBJ1-4 TRBV28 - CASRRSTNEKLFF TGTGCCAGCAGACGGTCAACTAATGAAAAACTGTTTTTT
- TRBJ1-6 TRBV5-1 - CASSLAGTIYNSPLHF TGCGCCAGCAGCTTGGCAGGGACAATTTATAATTCACCCCTCCACTTT
- TRBJ2-6 TRBV2 - CASSLAMVGPGANVLTF TGTGCCAGCAGTCTCGCTATGGTGGGGCCTGGGGCCAACGTCCTGACTTTC
TRBD2 TRBJ2-5 TRBV4-1 - CASSQAPRLAGEETQYF TGCGCCAGCAGCCAAGCTCCCAGACTAGCGGGGGAGGAGACCCAGTACTTC
TRBD2 TRBJ2-7 TRBV27 - CASSGTSGGLAHF TGTGCCAGCAGCGGGACTAGCGGGGGCTTAGCGCACTTC
- TRBJ2-2 TRBV5-6 - CASSFDRRKAGELFF TGTGCCAGCAGCTTTGACAGGAGGAAGGCCGGGGAGCTGTTTTTT
TRBD1 TRBJ2-3 TRBV11-3 - CASSLGQGRGTDTQYF TGTGCCAGCAGCTTAGGACAGGGAAGGGGCACAGATACGCAGTATTTT
TRBD1 TRBJ2-7 TRBV30 - CAYTGVDEQYF TGTGCCTATACAGGGGTCGACGAGCAGTACTTC
TRBD1 TRBJ2-7 TRBV3-1/TRBV3-2 - CASSSEGTGSHEQYF TGTGCCAGCAGCTCGGAGGGGACAGGGTCGCATGAGCAGTACTTC
- TRBJ1-2 TRBV30 - CAWSAIQPTNYGYTF TGTGCCTGGAGTGCGATACAGCCAACTAACTATGGCTACACCTTC
TRBD1 TRBJ1-4 TRBV27 - CASSSGTANEKLFF TGTGCCAGCAGTTCCGGGACAGCTAATGAAAAACTGTTTTTT
- TRBJ2-1 TRBV29-1 - CSAPGQAYNEQFF TGCAGCGCACCGGGTCAAGCCTACAATGAGCAGTTCTTC
TRBD2 TRBJ2-7 TRBV7-2 - CASSLTSGAYEQYF TGTGCCAGCAGCTTGACTAGCGGGGCCTACGAGCAGTACTTC
TRBD1 TRBJ1-2 TRBV7-6 once CASSPGGQGMIYGYTF TGTGCCAGCAGCCCCGGTGGACAGGGGATGATCTATGGCTACACCTTC
TRBD1 TRBJ2-7 TRBV11-3 - CASSRDSHHEQYF TGTGCCAGCAGCCGGGACAGTCACCACGAGCAGTACTTC
- TRBJ1-6 TRBV6-5 - CASSSRQNSPLHF TGTGCCAGCAGTTCCCGACAGAATTCACCCCTCCACTTT
TRBD1 TRBJ1-1 TRBV7-8 - CASNLGQGARTEAFF TGTGCCAGCAACCTGGGACAGGGGGCCCGGACTGAAGCTTTCTTT
TRBD1 TRBJ2-3 TRBV7-9 - CASSSTRQGRRNTQYF TGTGCCAGCAGCTCCACCCGACAGGGAAGAAGGAATACGCAGTATTTT
- TRBJ1-1 TRBV10-3 - CAISEYGGQNTEAFF TGTGCCATCAGTGAGTATGGGGGCCAGAACACTGAAGCTTTCTTT
- TRBJ2-1 TRBV9 - CASSVVGSSYNEQFF TGTGCCAGCAGCGTAGTTGGGAGCTCCTACAATGAGCAGTTCTTC
- TRBJ1-1 TRBV5-5 - CASSYTEDTEAFF TGTGCCAGCAGCTATACCGAGGACACTGAAGCTTTCTTT
TRBD1 TRBJ1-6 TRBV29-1 - CSVSGQGEPLHF TGCAGCGTTTCCGGACAGGGAGAGCCCCTCCACTTT
- TRBJ2-3 TRBV10-3 - CAIKRAGQSTDTQYF TGTGCCATCAAAAGAGCAGGACAAAGCACAGATACGCAGTATTTT
- TRBJ1-6 TRBV5-1 - CASSLGFSNSPLHF TGCGCCAGCAGCCTGGGATTCAGTAATTCACCCCTCCACTTT
- TRBJ1-4 TRBV10-3 - CASGWEGIGGEKLFF TGTGCCAGCGGATGGGAGGGCATAGGAGGGGAAAAACTGTTTTTT
- TRBJ1-2 TRBV2 - CASSKADGVYGYTF TGTGCCAGCAGTAAGGCCGACGGGGTTTATGGCTACACCTTC
- TRBJ1-4 TRBV6-5 - CASIGQGDEKLFF TGTGCCAGCATAGGGCAGGGTGACGAAAAACTGTTTTTT
- TRBJ2-2 TRBV7-2 - CASSLLLTNTGELFF TGTGCCAGCAGCTTATTACTGACGAACACCGGGGAGCTGTTTTTT
TRBD1 TRBJ2-7 TRBV18 - CASSPGTASSYEQYF TGTGCCAGCTCACCTGGGACAGCGAGCTCCTACGAGCAGTACTTC
- TRBJ2-3 TRBV24-1 - CATSVADTQYF TGTGCCACCAGTGTAGCAGATACGCAGTATTTT
- TRBJ1-5 TRBV7-2 - CASSRGVLNQPQHF TGTGCCAGCAGCCGGGGGGTCCTCAATCAGCCCCAGCATTTT
- TRBJ1-5 TRBV5-6 - CASNIQGTRQPQHF TGTGCCAGCAACATTCAGGGAACCCGTCAGCCCCAGCATTTT
- TRBJ2-7 TRBV28 - CASSSIGRGTYEQYF TGTGCCAGCAGTTCCATCGGCAGGGGAACCTACGAGCAGTACTTC
TRBD1 TRBJ2-2 TRBV24-1 - CATSDLPLGTGLLFF TGTGCCACCAGTGATTTGCCTTTGGGGACAGGGCTCCTGTTTTTT
- TRBJ1-5 TRBV2 - CASSEEGQYSNQPQHF TGTGCCAGCAGTGAAGAGGGGCAGTATAGCAATCAGCCCCAGCATTTT
TRBD1 TRBJ2-7 TRBV28 - CASSSKHPGQGPLTYEQYF TGTGCCAGCAGTTCCAAACATCCGGGACAGGGCCCCCTAACCTACGAGCAGTACTTC
- TRBJ2-7 TRBV6-5 - CASSYLGGANHYEQYF TGTGCCAGCAGTTACCTAGGCGGGGCGAACCACTACGAGCAGTACTTC
- TRBJ1-6 TRBV5-4 - CASSTGAYNSPLHF TGTGCCAGCAGCACGGGTGCCTATAATTCACCCCTCCACTTT
- TRBJ1-5 TRBV18 - CASSPGQLSNQPQHF TGTGCCAGCTCACCAGGGCAGCTTAGCAATCAGCCCCAGCATTTT
- TRBJ2-1 TRBV7-8 - CASSLWGTYEQFF TGTGCCAGCAGCTTATGGGGCACATATGAGCAGTTCTTC
- TRBJ2-7 TRBV5-1 few CASSEDSSYEQYF TGCGCCAGCAGCGAGGACAGCTCCTACGAGCAGTACTTC
TRBD1 TRBJ1-5 TRBV15 - CATSRPGQGGIQPQHF TGTGCCACCAGCAGACCGGGACAGGGAGGGATTCAGCCCCAGCATTTT
TRBD1 TRBJ1-2 TRBV6-2/TRBV6-3 - CASSYSRQGPNGYTF TGTGCCAGCAGTTACTCGAGACAGGGCCCGAATGGCTACACCTTC
- TRBJ2-7 TRBV19 - CASSIQYPGTGVYEQYF TGTGCCAGTAGTATCCAATATCCCGGGACGGGAGTCTACGAGCAGTACTTC
TRBD2 TRBJ2-3 TRBV29-1 once CSVGLRGDGTDTQYF TGCAGCGTGGGCTTACGGGGGGATGGGACAGATACGCAGTATTTT